Here is one TCR beta chain with its context. This sample was taken from a study of cytomegalovirus exposure and HLA in healthy donors. PCR involved 60 Vbeta and 13 Jbeta primers. Data came from immunoSEQ multiplex PCR; TCRdb stores just in-frame clones and leaves some out. The sample shows 150,000 to 200,000 clones, approximately 73% of them seen only once. Material: PBMCs. This sequence originates from a woman aged 30 to 39 in good health and CMV-seropositive.

The CDR3 sequence is CASTPGTGQSLSTYNEQFF. CDR3 DNA: TGTGCCAGCACCCCGGGAACGGGACAATCCCTATCTACCTACAATGAGCAGTTCTTC. This sequence joins TRBV7-2 and TRBJ2-1; D may be TRBD1 (6 bases). The CDR3 has 19 amino acids. Germline V CDR1 and CDR2: SGHTA, FQGNSA. Trimming stripped 7 bases from V and 2 bases from J, with 27 bases between. Full variable domain (remainder filled in from reference TRBV7-2 and TRBJ2-1): GAGVSQSPSNKVTEKGKDVELRCDPISGHTALYWYRQSLGQGLEFLIYFQGNSAPDKSGLPSDRFSAERTGGSVSTLTIQRTQQEDSAVYLCASTPGTGQSLSTYNEQFFGPGTRLTVL.